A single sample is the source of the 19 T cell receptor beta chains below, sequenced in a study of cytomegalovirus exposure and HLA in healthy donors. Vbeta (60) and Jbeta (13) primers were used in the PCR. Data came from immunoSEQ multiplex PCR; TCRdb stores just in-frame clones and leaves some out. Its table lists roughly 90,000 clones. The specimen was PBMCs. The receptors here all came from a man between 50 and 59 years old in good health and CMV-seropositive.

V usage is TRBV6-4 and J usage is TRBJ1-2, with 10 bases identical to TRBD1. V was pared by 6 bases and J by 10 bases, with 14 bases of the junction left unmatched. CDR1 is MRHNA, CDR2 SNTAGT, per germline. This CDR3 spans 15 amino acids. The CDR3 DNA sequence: TGTGCCAGCAGCCTAAATAACCCCGGGACAGGGGTCTACACCTTC. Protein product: CASSLNNPGTGVYTF.

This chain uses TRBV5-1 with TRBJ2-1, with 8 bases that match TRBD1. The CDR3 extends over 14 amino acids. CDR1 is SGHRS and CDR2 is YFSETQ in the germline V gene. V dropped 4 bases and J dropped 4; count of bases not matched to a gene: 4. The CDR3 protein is CASSPTGGYNEQFF. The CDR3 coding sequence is TGCGCCAGCAGCCCAACAGGGGGGTACAATGAGCAGTTCTTC.

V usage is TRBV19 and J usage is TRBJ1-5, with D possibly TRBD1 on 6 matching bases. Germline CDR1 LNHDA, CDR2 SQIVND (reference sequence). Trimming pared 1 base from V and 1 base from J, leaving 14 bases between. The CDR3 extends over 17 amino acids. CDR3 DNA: TGTGCCAGTAGTATAGTAATCGTCGGGACAAGCAATCAGCCCCAGCATTTT. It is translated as CASSIVIVGTSNQPQHF.

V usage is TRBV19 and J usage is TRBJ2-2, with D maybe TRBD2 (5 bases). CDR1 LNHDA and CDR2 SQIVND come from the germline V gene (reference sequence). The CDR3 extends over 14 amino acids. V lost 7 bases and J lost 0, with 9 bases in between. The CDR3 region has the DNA TGTGCCAGTAAGAGGGCTTCGAACACCGGGGAGCTGTTTTTT. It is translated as CASKRASNTGELFF.

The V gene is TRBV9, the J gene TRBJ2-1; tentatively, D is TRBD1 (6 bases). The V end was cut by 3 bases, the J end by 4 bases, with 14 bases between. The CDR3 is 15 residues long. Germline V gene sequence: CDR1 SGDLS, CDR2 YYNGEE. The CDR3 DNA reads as TGTGCCAGCAGCGCGGGTTTCGGGACATACAATGAGCAGTTCTTC. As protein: CASSAGFGTYNEQFF.

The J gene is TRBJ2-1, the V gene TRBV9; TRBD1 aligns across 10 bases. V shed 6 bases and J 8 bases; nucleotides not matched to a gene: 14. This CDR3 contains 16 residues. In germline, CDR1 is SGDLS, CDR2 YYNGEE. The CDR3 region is CASTTSTGGNAHEQFF. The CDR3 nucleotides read TGTGCCAGCACCACCTCGACAGGGGGCAACGCCCATGAGCAGTTCTTC.

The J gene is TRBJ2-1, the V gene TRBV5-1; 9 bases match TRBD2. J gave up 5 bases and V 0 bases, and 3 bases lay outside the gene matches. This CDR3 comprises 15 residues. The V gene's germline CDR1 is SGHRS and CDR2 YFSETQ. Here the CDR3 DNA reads TGCGCCAGCAGCTTGGCGTCTAGCGGGAACAATGAGCAGTTCTTC. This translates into CASSLASSGNNEQFF.

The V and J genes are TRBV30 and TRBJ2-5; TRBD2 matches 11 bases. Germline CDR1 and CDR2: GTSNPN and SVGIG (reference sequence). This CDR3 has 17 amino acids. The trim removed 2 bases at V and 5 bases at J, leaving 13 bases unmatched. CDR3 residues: CAWSPAASGRSGETQYF. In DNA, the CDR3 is TGTGCCTGGAGTCCAGCGGCTAGCGGGAGGTCTGGGGAGACCCAGTACTTC.

As DNA, the CDR3 is TGCGCCAGCAGCGCCGGGATGGCTAGCGGGAAGGAAGAGACCCAGTACTTC. It encodes CASSAGMASGKEETQYF. The V and J genes are TRBV5-1 and TRBJ2-5, with 9 bases fitting TRBD2. V lost 4 bases and J lost 3; bases outside the gene matches: 13. The CDR3 contains 17 residues. Germline values: CDR1 SGHRS, CDR2 YFSETQ.

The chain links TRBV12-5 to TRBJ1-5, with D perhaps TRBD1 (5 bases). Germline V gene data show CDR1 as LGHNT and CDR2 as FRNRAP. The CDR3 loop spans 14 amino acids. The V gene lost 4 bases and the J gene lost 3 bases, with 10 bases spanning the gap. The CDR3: CASGSGHPNQPQHF. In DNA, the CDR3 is TGTGCTAGTGGTTCTGGACACCCCAATCAGCCCCAGCATTTT.

In DNA form, the CDR3 reads TGTGCCAGCATGGGAACCGGGACAGGGAATTCACCCCTCCACTTT. Its translation is CASMGTGTGNSPLHF. The V gene is TRBV6-5, the J gene TRBJ1-6; 9 bases are shared with TRBD1. From germline, CDR1 is MNHEY and CDR2 SVGAGI. V lost 7 bases, J lost 7 bases, and 8 bases stayed unmatched. The CDR3 loop spans 15 amino acids.

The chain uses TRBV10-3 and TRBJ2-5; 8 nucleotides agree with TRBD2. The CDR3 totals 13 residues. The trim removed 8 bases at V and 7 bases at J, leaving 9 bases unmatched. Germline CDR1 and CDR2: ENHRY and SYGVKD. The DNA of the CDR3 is TGTGCCATCCGACTTGGGGCGGGGGGGACCCAGTACTTC. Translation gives CAIRLGAGGTQYF.

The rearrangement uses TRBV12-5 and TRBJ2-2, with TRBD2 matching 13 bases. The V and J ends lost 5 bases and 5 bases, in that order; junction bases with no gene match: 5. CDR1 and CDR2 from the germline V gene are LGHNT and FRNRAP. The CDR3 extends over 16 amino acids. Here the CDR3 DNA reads TGTGCTAGTGGTACAAGGACTAGCGGGAGAACCGGGGAGCTGTTTTTT. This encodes CASGTRTSGRTGELFF. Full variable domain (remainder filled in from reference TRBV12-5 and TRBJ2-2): DARVTQTPRHKVTEMGQEVTMRCQPILGHNTVFWYRQTMMQGLELLAYFRNRAPLDDSGMPKDRFSAEMPDATLATLKIQPSEPRDSAVYFCASGTRTSGRTGELFFGEGSRLTVL.

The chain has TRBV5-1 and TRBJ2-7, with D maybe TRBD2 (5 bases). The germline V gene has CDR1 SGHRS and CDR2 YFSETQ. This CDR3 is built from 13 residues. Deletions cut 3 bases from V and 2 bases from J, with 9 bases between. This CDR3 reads CASSWGEPYEQYF. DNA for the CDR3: TGCGCCAGCAGCTGGGGAGAGCCCTACGAGCAGTACTTC. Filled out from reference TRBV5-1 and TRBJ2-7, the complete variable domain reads KAGVTQTPRYLIKTRGQQVTLSCSPISGHRSVSWYQQTPGQGLQFLFEYFSETQRNKGNFPGRFSGRQFSNSRSEMNVSTLELGDSALYLCASSWGEPYEQYFGPGTRLTVT.

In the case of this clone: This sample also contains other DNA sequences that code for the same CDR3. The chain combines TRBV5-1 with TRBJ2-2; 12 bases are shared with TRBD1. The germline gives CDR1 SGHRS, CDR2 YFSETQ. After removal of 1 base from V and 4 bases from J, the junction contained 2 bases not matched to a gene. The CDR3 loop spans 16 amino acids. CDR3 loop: CASSLSGQGATGELFF. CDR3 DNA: TGCGCCAGCAGCTTGTCGGGACAGGGGGCCACCGGGGAGCTGTTTTTT.

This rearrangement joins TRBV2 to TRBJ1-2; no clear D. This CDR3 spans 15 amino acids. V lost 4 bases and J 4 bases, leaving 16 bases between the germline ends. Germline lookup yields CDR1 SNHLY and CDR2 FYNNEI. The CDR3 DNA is TGTGCCAGCAGTGTTAGCTTCTCAACTCCCTATGGCTACACCTTC. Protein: CASSVSFSTPYGYTF. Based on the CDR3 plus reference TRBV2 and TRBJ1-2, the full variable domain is EPEVTQTPSHQVTQMGQEVILRCVPISNHLYFYWYRQILGQKVEFLVSFYNNEISEKSEIFDDQFSVERPDGSNFTLKIRSTKLEDSAMYFCASSVSFSTPYGYTFGSGTRLTVV.

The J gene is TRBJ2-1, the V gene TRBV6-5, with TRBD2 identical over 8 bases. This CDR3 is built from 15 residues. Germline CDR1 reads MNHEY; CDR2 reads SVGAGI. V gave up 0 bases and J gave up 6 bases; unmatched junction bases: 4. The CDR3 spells CASSYSAGVGNEQFF. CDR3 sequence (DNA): TGTGCCAGCAGTTACTCAGCGGGAGTGGGCAATGAGCAGTTCTTC.

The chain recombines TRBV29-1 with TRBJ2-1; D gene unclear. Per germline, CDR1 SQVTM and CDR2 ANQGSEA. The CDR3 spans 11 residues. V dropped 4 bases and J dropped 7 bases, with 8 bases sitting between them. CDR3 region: CSVARRNEQFF. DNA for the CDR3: TGCAGCGTTGCTAGGCGTAATGAGCAGTTCTTC.

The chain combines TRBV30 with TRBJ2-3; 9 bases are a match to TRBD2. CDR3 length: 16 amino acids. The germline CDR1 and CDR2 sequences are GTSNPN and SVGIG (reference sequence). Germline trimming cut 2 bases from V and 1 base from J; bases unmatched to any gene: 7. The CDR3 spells CAWSILSGSGTDTQYF. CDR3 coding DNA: TGTGCCTGGAGTATCCTTAGCGGGAGTGGCACAGATACGCAGTATTTT.